Included here is one TCR beta chain sequence, with context. Its antigen is as yet unknown. Everyone who donated was a Caucasian adult who lived in Nashville, Tennessee. This sample stems from a study of shared clonotypes between healthy human individuals. Study-wide results and caveats: The study's rarefaction showed incomplete sorted-subset sequencing despite large depth.

For every subset, genomic DNA was evenly distributed across several immunoSEQ plates. In replicate PCRs of sorted subsets, roughly 200 ng DNA, approximately 30,000 T cell genomes, was used. The assay was immunoSEQ multiplex PCR, and TCRdb's table has in-frame clones only and misses some. The data contain a few million clones, just over 90% of them singletons. Trimming took off 0 bases at V and 7 bases at J, with 18 bases between the two ends. CDR1 is ENHRY, CDR2 SYGVKD, per germline. The CDR3 has 16 residues. The TCR comes from a man younger than 30 in good health. The sample comprised naive CD4+ T cells sorted from blood. The subset here: CD45RA+ positively selected. This chain joins TRBV10-3 and TRBJ2-5, with TRBD2 as a possible D gene (7 bases). The CDR3 nucleotides are TGTGCCATCAGTGAGTCAGTGGCGGGGGCGGAGGGGACCCAGTACTTC. Encoded protein: CAISESVAGAEGTQYF.